The 20 T cell receptor beta chains reported below all come from one sample, sequenced in a study of T cell repertoires in cytomegalovirus infection. No antigens are known for them. TCRdb fed the reads into MiXCR, producing one record per CDR3 protein. The repertoire holds about half a million distinct CDR3 sequences, with 30% to 40% as singletons. Material: cultured PBMCs, obtained from culture after CMV antigen stimulation. Every receptor here comes from a human donor in good health (CMV status not recorded). Some clones in this sample may be carry-over from other donors' samples.

This clonotype turned up a few times. The rearrangement uses TRBV30 and TRBJ2-3; D is unresolved. The germline CDR1 and CDR2 sequences are GTSNPN and SVGIG (reference sequence). This CDR3 comprises 14 residues. V was clipped by 8 bases and J by 3 bases, with 18 bases between them. CDR3 DNA sequence: TGTGCCAGTGAACAAGTCAGGAAAACAGATACGCAGTATTTT. This codes for CASEQVRKTDTQYF.

The chain is built from TRBV9 and TRBJ2-2; no firm D call. With 2 bases removed from V and 8 bases from J, the gap between germline ends came to 10 bases. CDR1 SGDLS and CDR2 YYNGEE come from the germline V gene. This CDR3 comprises 13 residues. The CDR3 sequence is CASSVNAWGELFF. CDR3 in DNA: TGTGCCAGCAGCGTTAACGCCTGGGGGGAGCTGTTTTTT. Full variable domain (remainder filled in from reference TRBV9 and TRBJ2-2): DSGVTQTPKHLITATGQRVTLRCSPRSGDLSVYWYQQSLDQGLQFLIQYYNGEERAKGNILERFSAQQFPDLHSELNLSSLELGDSALYFCASSVNAWGELFFGEGSRLTVL.

This clonotype was picked up many times. CDR3 amino acids: CASSLGAATLNTEAFF. In DNA form, the CDR3 reads TGTGCCAGCAGCTTAGGGGCAGCTACTCTGAACACTGAAGCTTTCTTT. V gene TRBV7-9 combines with J gene TRBJ1-1; D remains unclear. V was cut by 1 base and J by 0 bases, with 12 bases left in between. The CDR3 totals 16 residues. Germline loops: CDR1 SEHNR, CDR2 FQNEAQ (reference sequence).

This chain joins TRBV7-2 and TRBJ2-1; 14 positions agree with TRBD2. The V gene's germline CDR1 is SGHTA and CDR2 FQGNSA. V shed 5 bases, J shed 0 bases, and the junction held 12 bases outside the gene matches. The CDR3 runs to 20 residues. The CDR3 coding sequence is TGTGCCAGCAGCCGAAAGGGACTAGCGGGAGTAGGGGGCTCCTACAATGAGCAGTTCTTC. It translates to CASSRKGLAGVGGSYNEQFF.

This clonotype was detected many times. The rearrangement joins TRBV7-2 to TRBJ2-5; the match to TRBD2 covers 11 bases. The CDR3 totals 17 residues. Germline V gene sequence: CDR1 SGHTA, CDR2 FQGNSA. V lost 3 bases, J lost 3 bases, and 9 bases stayed unmatched. CDR3 amino acids: CASSFPGLAEMEETQYF. For the CDR3, the DNA is TGTGCCAGCAGCTTCCCGGGACTAGCGGAGATGGAAGAGACCCAGTACTTC.

Only a few counts were recorded for this clonotype. This rearrangement joins TRBV19 to TRBJ2-1; the D gene is possibly TRBD1 (6 bases). The germline V gene has CDR1 LNHDA and CDR2 SQIVND (reference sequence). The length of the CDR3 is 15 residues. Trimming took off 1 base at V and 7 bases at J, with 14 bases between the two ends. The CDR3 DNA reads as TGTGCCAGTAGTATAGGTCACAGGGCAAGGAATGAGCAGTTCTTC. Its protein product is CASSIGHRARNEQFF.

Many counts were recorded for this clonotype. The V and J genes are TRBV7-2 and TRBJ2-3, with D perhaps being TRBD1 or TRBD2 (6 bases each). V lost 6 bases and J 6 bases, leaving 16 bases between the germline ends. CDR1 and CDR2 from the germline V gene are SGHTA and FQGNSA. This CDR3 contains 14 residues. DNA of the CDR3: TGTGCCAGCAGTACGGAGGGGGTGGTGGATACGCAGTATTTT. As protein: CASSTEGVVDTQYF. The whole variable domain, filled in from reference TRBV7-2 and TRBJ2-3, reads GAGVSQSPSNKVTEKGKDVELRCDPISGHTALYWYRQSLGQGLEFLIYFQGNSAPDKSGLPSDRFSAERTGGSVSTLTIQRTQQEDSAVYLCASSTEGVVDTQYFGPGTRLTVL.

The J gene is TRBJ2-1, the V gene TRBV24-1; 7 bases are a match to TRBD1. Unmatched junction bases numbered 9, after V lost 3 bases and J lost 8 bases. The CDR3 consists of 15 residues. The germline CDR1 and CDR2 sequences are KGHDR and SFDVKD. The CDR3 sequence is CATSDRSTGKDEQFF. In nucleotides, the CDR3 is TGTGCCACCAGTGATCGATCGACAGGGAAGGATGAGCAGTTCTTC.

The V gene is TRBV3-1, the J gene TRBJ2-5, with D possibly TRBD2 on 6 matching bases. The CDR3 extends over 14 amino acids. CDR1 is LGHDT and CDR2 is YNNKEL in the germline V gene (reference sequence). V was cut by 2 bases and J by 1 base, with 8 bases left in between. The DNA of the CDR3 is TGTGCCAGCAGCCAATTTAGCGGCCAAGAGACCCAGTACTTC. Translating it yields CASSQFSGQETQYF.

The genes are TRBV7-2 and TRBJ2-1; D remains ambiguous. The germline gives CDR1 SGHTA, CDR2 FQGNSA. V gave up 4 bases and J gave up 7 bases, with 14 bases separating them. The CDR3 spans 14 residues. The CDR3 loop reads CASSSRVGWNEQFF. CDR3 DNA sequence: TGTGCCAGCAGCTCCCGTGTGGGGTGGAATGAGCAGTTCTTC. The full variable domain, completed using reference TRBV7-2 and TRBJ2-1, is GAGVSQSPSNKVTEKGKDVELRCDPISGHTALYWYRQSLGQGLEFLIYFQGNSAPDKSGLPSDRFSAERTGGSVSTLTIQRTQQEDSAVYLCASSSRVGWNEQFFGPGTRLTVL.

This clonotype was observed a handful of times. The CDR3 sequence is CASSLKGTNTEAFF. The CDR3 DNA reads TGTGCCAGCAGTTTAAAGGGAACGAACACTGAAGCTTTCTTT. This chain uses TRBV27 with TRBJ1-1; D call uncertain. Germline values: CDR1 MNHEY, CDR2 SMNVEV (reference sequence). The CDR3 loop spans 14 amino acids. Trimming took 2 bases from V and 1 from J, leaving 8 bases between them.

The table lists this clonotype with many counts. This chain links TRBV7-2 with TRBJ2-2, with D possibly matching TRBD2 (5 bases). The CDR3 has 15 amino acids. The germline V and J ends were trimmed by 4 bases and 0 bases, with 9 bases remaining between them. CDR1 and CDR2 from the germline V gene are SGHTA and FQGNSA. DNA for the CDR3: TGTGCCAGCAGCTCAAGCGGAACGAACACCGGGGAGCTGTTTTTT. Its translation: CASSSSGTNTGELFF. Using reference TRBV7-2 and TRBJ2-2 for the parts outside the CDR3, the full variable domain is GAGVSQSPSNKVTEKGKDVELRCDPISGHTALYWYRQSLGQGLEFLIYFQGNSAPDKSGLPSDRFSAERTGGSVSTLTIQRTQQEDSAVYLCASSSSGTNTGELFFGEGSRLTVL.

The J gene is TRBJ1-2, the V gene TRBV19; D perhaps matches TRBD1 (5 bases). V was trimmed by 1 base and J by 3 bases, leaving 12 bases between them. Germline V gene data show CDR1 as LNHDA and CDR2 as SQIVND (reference sequence). This CDR3 comprises 15 residues. DNA of the CDR3: TGTGCCAGTAGTATAGTGTCAGGGATTGACTATGGCTACACCTTC. It specifies CASSIVSGIDYGYTF.

V gene TRBV30 combines with J gene TRBJ1-2; 8 nucleotides agree with TRBD1. This CDR3 spans 13 amino acids. Germline V gene lookup returns CDR1 GTSNPN and CDR2 SVGIG (reference sequence). J lost 6 bases, V lost 4 bases, and 7 bases had no gene match. CDR3 sequence reads: CAWTTTGVDGYTF. The CDR3 nucleotides read TGTGCCTGGACAACGACAGGGGTGGATGGCTACACCTTC.

This chain uses TRBV20-1 with TRBJ1-2; D is ambiguous. V was trimmed by 1 base and J by 5 bases, leaving 11 bases between them. Germline assignment: CDR1 DFQATT and CDR2 SNEGSKA (reference sequence). The length of the CDR3 is 13 residues. The CDR3 protein is CSARGRAVYGYTF. The DNA of the CDR3 is TGCAGTGCTAGAGGCCGGGCGGTGTATGGCTACACCTTC.

This clonotype showed up just a few times. The gene calls are TRBV19 and TRBJ2-3; no firm D call. The germline CDR1 and CDR2 sequences are LNHDA and SQIVND (reference sequence). With 1 base removed from V and 8 bases from J, the gap between germline ends came to 16 bases. The CDR3 consists of 15 residues. The CDR3, as DNA: TGTGCCAGTAGTATAGGGGCAGCTGGAGAGCGTACGCAGTATTTT. It translates to CASSIGAAGERTQYF.

This clonotype was observed a few times. The V call is TRBV7-8, the J call TRBJ1-4, with D tentatively TRBD1 (6 bases). The CDR3 has 14 residues. V was cut by 5 bases and J by 7 bases, with 14 bases left in between. In germline, CDR1 is SGHVS, CDR2 FQNEAQ. The CDR3 region is CASSRGGIREKLFF. In nucleotides, the CDR3 is TGTGCCAGCAGCCGAGGGGGTATTCGTGAAAAACTGTTTTTT.

This clonotype was detected only once. V gene TRBV6-1 combines with J gene TRBJ2-1; D may be TRBD2 (6 bases). Germline CDR1 is MNHNS and CDR2 is SASEGT. Between the trimmed V and J ends, which lost 6 bases and 8 bases, there was a span of 17 bases. This CDR3 spans 14 amino acids. The CDR3 here is CASSPVGGPHEQFF. CDR3 DNA: TGTGCCAGCAGCCCAGTGGGGGGACCCCATGAGCAGTTCTTC.

This clonotype came up many times. The rearrangement uses TRBV7-2 and TRBJ2-2; D is uncertain. Looked up from germline, CDR1 is SGHTA and CDR2 is FQGNSA. The V and J ends lost 5 bases and 2 bases respectively, with 12 bases between them. The CDR3 is made up of 15 amino acids. The CDR3 loop is CASSPPGINTGELFF. CDR3 nucleotides: TGTGCCAGCAGCCCACCGGGTATCAACACCGGGGAGCTGTTTTTT. Combining the CDR3 with reference TRBV7-2 and TRBJ2-2 gives the whole variable domain GAGVSQSPSNKVTEKGKDVELRCDPISGHTALYWYRQSLGQGLEFLIYFQGNSAPDKSGLPSDRFSAERTGGSVSTLTIQRTQQEDSAVYLCASSPPGINTGELFFGEGSRLTVL.

The chain uses TRBV7-2 and TRBJ1-3, with D possibly TRBD1 on 5 matching bases. CDR3 size: 14 residues. Trimming cost V 1 base and J 7 bases, with 11 bases left between them. The germline V gene has CDR1 SGHTA and CDR2 FQGNSA. CDR3 amino acids: CASSLVGGPNTIYF. CDR3 nucleotides: TGTGCCAGCAGCTTAGTGGGGGGACCGAACACCATATATTTT.